Listed below are T cell receptor beta chains from one sample, sequenced in a study of radiotherapy plus CTLA-4 blockade in lung cancer. The table came from immunoSEQ multiplex PCR; TCRdb's copy has only in-frame clones and leaves some out. Of more than 90,000 clones listed, roughly 74% are singletons. Source: peripheral blood, taken from a patient treated with radiotherapy plus ipilimumab. These receptors were obtained from a human donor with non-small cell lung cancer who had a partial response to radiotherapy plus ipilimumab. Each CDR3 is given with its conserved first and last residue. Fields, in order: V gene, D gene, clone size, J gene, CDR3 protein, CDR3 DNA. The D gene is left open where the match is weak. Part of the rows lack a size; the others show once, few, many or a class for expanded clones.

TRBV7-9	-	-	TRBJ1-2	CASSEPGGYGYTF	TGTGCCAGCAGCGAACCGGGGGGCTATGGCTACACCTTC
TRBV7-3	-	-	TRBJ2-3	CASSLIMGPADTQYF	TGTGCCAGCAGCTTAATTATGGGCCCAGCAGATACGCAGTATTTT
TRBV11-3	TRBD1	-	TRBJ2-5	CASSRDREETQYF	TGTGCCAGCAGCCGGGACAGGGAGGAGACCCAGTACTTC
TRBV19	TRBD2	once	TRBJ2-1	CASKAGVDSSYNEQFF	TGTGCCAGTAAAGCGGGAGTCGACAGCTCCTACAATGAGCAGTTCTTC
TRBV15	-	-	TRBJ2-3	CATSSDSRTDTQYF	TGTGCCACCAGCAGTGACAGTCGCACAGATACGCAGTATTTT
TRBV29-1	-	-	TRBJ1-2	CSVVGGFNYGYTF	TGCAGCGTTGTAGGAGGCTTTAACTATGGCTACACCTTC
TRBV28	TRBD2	-	TRBJ2-3	CASSLGGSVNTQYF	TGTGCCAGCAGTTTGGGCGGGAGTGTCAATACGCAGTATTTT
TRBV6-5	TRBD1	once	TRBJ2-3	CASSRDRGDTQYF	TGTGCCAGCAGTCGGGACAGGGGAGACACGCAGTATTTT
TRBV6-1	-	-	TRBJ1-1	CASSETPGGVDEAFF	TGTGCCAGCAGTGAAACCCCAGGAGGGGTCGATGAAGCTTTCTTT
TRBV6-6	TRBD1	-	TRBJ1-1	CASTRDRVNTEAFF	TGTGCCAGCACCAGGGACAGGGTGAACACTGAAGCTTTCTTT
TRBV11-2	-	-	TRBJ2-7	CASSLELGSPYEQYF	TGTGCCAGCAGCTTAGAACTAGGATCCCCCTACGAGCAGTACTTC
TRBV5-1	TRBD1	-	TRBJ1-1	CASSFTGQGNTEAFF	TGCGCCAGCAGCTTCACCGGACAGGGGAACACTGAAGCTTTCTTT
TRBV5-4	TRBD2	-	TRBJ2-4	CASSSALAGAKNIQYF	TGTGCCAGCAGCTCCGCCCTAGCGGGAGCCAAAAACATTCAGTACTTC
TRBV7-9	TRBD2	few	TRBJ2-3	CASSRTSGGGTDTQYF	TGTGCCAGCAGCCGGACTAGCGGGGGAGGTACAGATACGCAGTATTTT
TRBV28	-	-	TRBJ1-5	CASRLDRDNQPQHF	TGTGCCAGCAGACTTGACAGAGACAATCAGCCCCAGCATTTT
TRBV30	-	-	TRBJ1-1	CAWSHGVGTEAFF	TGTGCCTGGAGCCACGGGGTTGGGACTGAAGCTTTCTTT
TRBV2	-	-	TRBJ1-5	CASSGGHRNPQHF	TGTGCCAGCAGTGGAGGCCACAGGAACCCCCAGCATTTT
TRBV5-8	TRBD2	-	TRBJ2-5	CASSKAGGQETQYF	TGTGCCAGCAGTAAAGCGGGAGGCCAAGAGACCCAGTACTTC
TRBV27	TRBD2	once	TRBJ2-1	CASCLGASGVGEQFF	TGTGCCAGCTGTCTAGGGGCTAGCGGAGTCGGTGAGCAGTTCTTC
TRBV6-1	TRBD1	few	TRBJ1-1	CASSIQGALNTEAFF	TGTGCCAGCAGTATACAGGGGGCCCTGAACACTGAAGCTTTCTTT
TRBV5-4	-	-	TRBJ2-2	CASSLPREGGNTGELFF	TGTGCCAGCAGCTTACCACGTGAGGGAGGCAACACCGGGGAGCTGTTTTTT
TRBV5-5	-	-	TRBJ2-6	CASSFLGGNGANVLTF	TGTGCCAGCAGCTTTCTGGGGGGAAATGGGGCCAACGTCCTGACTTTC
TRBV19	-	-	TRBJ2-1	CASSSPSVLSSYNEQFF	TGTGCCAGTAGTTCGCCTAGCGTCCTTAGTTCCTACAATGAGCAGTTCTTC
TRBV4-1	-	-	TRBJ2-1	CASRLRAVSYNEQFF	TGCGCCAGCAGGCTGCGGGCAGTTTCCTACAATGAGCAGTTCTTC
TRBV2	-	-	TRBJ1-1	CASSDRVAFF	TGTGCCAGCAGTGACAGGGTGGCTTTCTTT
TRBV6-5	-	-	TRBJ2-7	CASSYFQGSYEQYF	TGTGCCAGCAGTTACTTTCAGGGATCCTACGAGCAGTACTTC
TRBV19	TRBD1	-	TRBJ1-5	CASSTTGGNRQPQHF	TGTGCCAGTAGTACAACAGGGGGGAATCGTCAGCCCCAGCATTTT
TRBV29-1	-	-	TRBJ1-1	CSVEGVTGREAFF	TGCAGCGTTGAAGGCGTAACAGGGCGTGAAGCTTTCTTT
TRBV5-6	-	-	TRBJ2-7	CASSLVRSSVKSYEQYF	TGTGCCAGCAGCTTGGTACGGTCTAGCGTCAAATCCTACGAGCAGTACTTC
TRBV5-1	-	-	TRBJ1-1	CASHTGSGTEAFF	TGCGCCAGCCATACAGGGTCCGGCACTGAAGCTTTCTTT
TRBV19	-	-	TRBJ2-5	CASSVAGLPETQYF	TGTGCCAGTAGTGTTGCCGGACTGCCAGAGACCCAGTACTTC
TRBV10-3	-	few	TRBJ2-1	CAISEAGSRDEQFF	TGTGCCATCAGTGAGGCGGGAAGTCGGGATGAGCAGTTCTTC
TRBV7-3	TRBD1	-	TRBJ1-1	CASSLIGGGQGRENTEAFF	TGTGCCAGCAGCTTAATAGGGGGGGGACAGGGGCGCGAGAACACTGAAGCTTTCTTT
TRBV6-4	TRBD2	-	TRBJ2-1	CASSDLLAGGNEQFF	TGTGCCAGCAGTGACCTCCTAGCGGGAGGGAATGAGCAGTTCTTC
TRBV4-1	-	-	TRBJ2-1	CASGSVGNEQFF	TGCGCCAGCGGGAGCGTTGGCAATGAGCAGTTCTTC
TRBV19	TRBD2	-	TRBJ2-4	CASKGLAPAKNIQYF	TGTGCCAGTAAGGGACTAGCCCCAGCCAAAAACATTCAGTACTTC
TRBV7-2	-	-	TRBJ2-1	CASSPRATGSYNEQFF	TGTGCCAGCAGCCCCCGGGCTACGGGATCCTACAATGAGCAGTTCTTC
TRBV6-4	TRBD2	-	TRBJ2-1	CASSRTSHEQFF	TGTGCCAGCAGTCGGACTAGCCATGAGCAGTTCTTC
TRBV10-1	TRBD1	-	TRBJ2-7	CASSEGQGISEQYF	TGCGCCAGCAGTGAAGGACAGGGAATCTCCGAGCAGTACTTC
TRBV5-1	-	-	TRBJ2-2	CASSLRTGVGTGELFF	TGCGCCAGCAGCTTACGGACTGGAGTAGGCACCGGGGAGCTGTTTTTT
TRBV11-3	-	medium-sized	TRBJ1-3	CASQGSGNTIYF	TGTGCCAGCCAGGGATCTGGAAACACCATATATTTT
TRBV4-1	-	-	TRBJ2-2	CASSQVLTLGAGELFF	TGCGCCAGCAGCCAAGTGTTGACTCTCGGGGCCGGGGAGCTGTTTTTT
TRBV5-1	-	once	TRBJ2-1	CASKVDSGYNEQFF	TGCGCCAGCAAAGTAGATAGCGGCTACAATGAGCAGTTCTTC
TRBV4-2	-	-	TRBJ1-5	CASSQAPNQPQHF	TGTGCCAGCAGCCAGGCTCCCAATCAGCCCCAGCATTTT
TRBV6-1	-	once	TRBJ2-1	CASRTPGGNEQFF	TGTGCCAGCCGCACGCCCGGGGGCAATGAGCAGTTCTTC
TRBV19	TRBD2	few	TRBJ2-2	CASSGYVGGTGELFF	TGTGCCAGTAGTGGTTATGTGGGAGGGACCGGGGAGCTGTTTTTT
TRBV11-2	-	-	TRBJ1-1	CASSLGVNTEAFF	TGTGCCAGCAGCTTAGGAGTGAACACTGAAGCTTTCTTT
TRBV10-3	TRBD1	-	TRBJ1-1	CAISDSVRQGVNTEAFF	TGTGCCATCAGTGATTCTGTCAGACAGGGGGTGAACACTGAAGCTTTCTTT
TRBV4-1	TRBD2	-	TRBJ2-2	CASSQDSGRNTGELFF	TGCGCCAGCAGCCAAGATAGCGGGAGGAACACCGGGGAGCTGTTTTTT
TRBV28	-	-	TRBJ2-3	CASSLAPGSSDTQYF	TGTGCCAGCAGTTTGGCGCCCGGGAGCTCAGATACGCAGTATTTT
TRBV5-1	-	-	TRBJ1-3	CASSLAQGVSGNTIYF	TGCGCCAGCAGCTTGGCCCAAGGAGTCTCTGGAAACACCATATATTTT
TRBV7-8	TRBD1	-	TRBJ1-2	CASTLKQGASNYGYTF	TGTGCCAGCACCTTGAAACAGGGGGCCTCTAACTATGGCTACACCTTC
TRBV9	TRBD2	-	TRBJ2-2	CASSPRGLAGDTGELFF	TGTGCCAGCAGCCCCAGGGGGCTAGCGGGAGACACCGGGGAGCTGTTTTTT
TRBV29-1	-	-	TRBJ2-1	CSVPRQGTYNEQFF	TGCAGCGTCCCGAGGCAGGGAACCTACAATGAGCAGTTCTTC
TRBV7-2	-	-	TRBJ2-7	CASSLGASVNF	TGTGCCAGCAGCTTAGGTGCTAGCGTTAACTTC
TRBV7-9	-	-	TRBJ2-5	CASSSTRSVGETQYF	TGTGCCAGCAGCTCAACTAGATCGGTCGGGGAGACCCAGTACTTC